These T cell receptor beta chains were read from a single sample in a study of blood T cell repertoires in COVID-19. Profiling relied on immunoSEQ multiplex PCR, and the TCRdb table lists in-frame clones only, not all of them. The table records about 230,000 clones, roughly 85% of them present only once. Sequencing was done on a sample of peripheral blood. The receptors were sampled from a woman in her 70s with active or convalescent COVID-19. CDR3s include the opening cysteine and the closing phenylalanine or tryptophan. D genes are given only for firm matches. A row's size may be missing; if present it is once, few, many or a size class.

clone size: NA; D gene: TRBD1; J gene: TRBJ2-5; V gene: TRBV9; CDR3 DNA: TGTGCCAGCAGAAGACAGGGATCGGAGACCCAGTACTTC; CDR3 protein: CASRRQGSETQYF
clone size: NA; D gene: TRBD2; J gene: TRBJ2-1; V gene: TRBV6-2/TRBV6-3; CDR3 DNA: TGTGCCAGCAGCCGACTAGCGGACATCTACAATGAGCAGTTCTTC; CDR3 protein: CASSRLADIYNEQFF
clone size: NA; D gene: NA; J gene: TRBJ1-2; V gene: TRBV11-2; CDR3 DNA: TGTGCCAGCAGCTATCGTTCGTTGGGGGGCTATGGCTACACCTTC; CDR3 protein: CASSYRSLGGYGYTF
clone size: NA; D gene: NA; J gene: TRBJ2-6; V gene: TRBV5-6; CDR3 DNA: TGTGCCAGCAGCTTGGCAAGCACTGGGGCCAACGTCCTGACTTTC; CDR3 protein: CASSLASTGANVLTF
clone size: NA; D gene: TRBD1; J gene: TRBJ2-5; V gene: TRBV23-1; CDR3 DNA: TGCGCCAGCAGTCAACGACCATCGGGACAGGGGAGGCAGACCCAGTACTTC; CDR3 protein: CASSQRPSGQGRQTQYF
clone size: NA; D gene: TRBD1; J gene: TRBJ1-2; V gene: TRBV28; CDR3 DNA: TGTGCCAGCAGTTTGGACAGGAACTATGGCTACACCTTC; CDR3 protein: CASSLDRNYGYTF
clone size: NA; D gene: TRBD2; J gene: TRBJ2-1; V gene: TRBV7-7; CDR3 DNA: TGTGCCAGCAGCTTAGCAGCAACTAGCGTGCCCTACAATGAGCAGTTCTTC; CDR3 protein: CASSLAATSVPYNEQFF
clone size: once; D gene: TRBD2; J gene: TRBJ2-5; V gene: TRBV29-1; CDR3 DNA: TGCAGCGTCGCTCCGACTAGCGGGAGCCAAGAGACCCAGTACTTC; CDR3 protein: CSVAPTSGSQETQYF
clone size: few; D gene: TRBD1; J gene: TRBJ1-2; V gene: TRBV28; CDR3 DNA: TGTGCCAGTGGGACAGGCGAAAACTATGGCTACACCTTC; CDR3 protein: CASGTGENYGYTF
clone size: NA; D gene: TRBD1; J gene: TRBJ1-6; V gene: TRBV10-2; CDR3 DNA: TGCGCCAGCCGCGGGGACAGTAGTAATTCACCCCTCCACTTT; CDR3 protein: CASRGDSSNSPLHF
clone size: NA; D gene: TRBD1; J gene: TRBJ1-1; V gene: TRBV6-2/TRBV6-3; CDR3 DNA: TGTGCCAGCAGTTTACAGGGGATCTACACTGAAGCTTTCTTT; CDR3 protein: CASSLQGIYTEAFF
clone size: NA; D gene: NA; J gene: TRBJ1-1; V gene: TRBV2; CDR3 DNA: TGTGGGGGGGGCGAGTATACTGAAGCTTTCTTT; CDR3 protein: CGGGEYTEAFF
clone size: NA; D gene: TRBD1; J gene: TRBJ1-1; V gene: TRBV10-3; CDR3 DNA: TGTGCCATCAGTGGATCCGGGACAGGGGTGAACACTGAAGCTTTCTTT; CDR3 protein: CAISGSGTGVNTEAFF
clone size: NA; D gene: NA; J gene: TRBJ2-5; V gene: TRBV5-4; CDR3 DNA: TGTGCCAGCAGCCTTCCTAGCGCCCAAGGAGCGGAGACCCAGTACTTC; CDR3 protein: CASSLPSAQGAETQYF
clone size: NA; D gene: TRBD1; J gene: TRBJ2-5; V gene: TRBV7-3; CDR3 DNA: TGTGCCAGCAGCCCCGGACAGGGGGAGACCCAGTACTTC; CDR3 protein: CASSPGQGETQYF
clone size: NA; D gene: TRBD2; J gene: TRBJ2-2; V gene: TRBV11-3; CDR3 DNA: TGTGCCAGCACTCTAGCGGGGGGTTTGAGCGGGGAGCTGTTTTTT; CDR3 protein: CASTLAGGLSGELFF
clone size: NA; D gene: NA; J gene: TRBJ2-7; V gene: TRBV28; CDR3 DNA: TGTGCCAGCAGTAATCTGGGCGCCCCGCAGTACTTC; CDR3 protein: CASSNLGAPQYF
clone size: NA; D gene: NA; J gene: TRBJ2-7; V gene: TRBV24-1; CDR3 DNA: TGTGCCACCAGTGGGACTACCTACGAGCAGTACTTC; CDR3 protein: CATSGTTYEQYF
clone size: few; D gene: NA; J gene: TRBJ1-6; V gene: TRBV27; CDR3 DNA: TGTGCCAGCAGCCGGTCGGACAGCGATAATTCACCCCTCCACTTT; CDR3 protein: CASSRSDSDNSPLHF
clone size: NA; D gene: NA; J gene: TRBJ2-1; V gene: TRBV6-2/TRBV6-3; CDR3 DNA: TGTGCCAGCAGTTTATATGACAGAGCCCCCTACAATGAGCAGTTCTTC; CDR3 protein: CASSLYDRAPYNEQFF
clone size: NA; D gene: NA; J gene: TRBJ2-7; V gene: TRBV30; CDR3 DNA: TGTGCCTGGAGCTCGAAGGGGGACAACTACGAGCAGTACTTC; CDR3 protein: CAWSSKGDNYEQYF
clone size: NA; D gene: NA; J gene: TRBJ2-2; V gene: TRBV7-9; CDR3 DNA: TGTGCCAGCAGCTTACAGGGATTGAGCACCGGGGAGCTGTTTTTT; CDR3 protein: CASSLQGLSTGELFF
clone size: NA; D gene: NA; J gene: TRBJ2-3; V gene: TRBV6-5; CDR3 DNA: TGTGCCAGCAGCAAGCGGACAGTCACAGATACGCAGTATTTT; CDR3 protein: CASSKRTVTDTQYF
clone size: NA; D gene: NA; J gene: TRBJ2-3; V gene: TRBV30; CDR3 DNA: TGTGCCTGGAGTGCTGTGGTCGGGGATACGCAGTATTTT; CDR3 protein: CAWSAVVGDTQYF
clone size: NA; D gene: TRBD2; J gene: TRBJ2-5; V gene: TRBV7-9; CDR3 DNA: TGTGCCAGCAGCTTGACTAGCGGGATTAGGGAGACCCAGTACTTC; CDR3 protein: CASSLTSGIRETQYF
clone size: few; D gene: TRBD2; J gene: TRBJ2-3; V gene: TRBV4-3; CDR3 DNA: TGCGCCAGCAGCCAAGCCCCCGCTAGCGGGGGGACAGATACGCAGTATTTT; CDR3 protein: CASSQAPASGGTDTQYF
clone size: few; D gene: TRBD1; J gene: TRBJ1-1; V gene: TRBV5-4; CDR3 DNA: TGTGCCAGCAGACTAGGAGGGGGCGCCGCTGAAGCTTTCTTT; CDR3 protein: CASRLGGGAAEAFF
clone size: NA; D gene: NA; J gene: TRBJ1-1; V gene: TRBV30; CDR3 DNA: TGTGCCTGGACAGGGAGGGGATCGGGCACTGAAGCTTTCTTT; CDR3 protein: CAWTGRGSGTEAFF
clone size: NA; D gene: TRBD1; J gene: TRBJ2-6; V gene: TRBV24-1; CDR3 DNA: TGTGCCACCAGTGATCCCAGGGACAGGGGCTCCTCTGGGGCCAACGTCCTGACTTTC; CDR3 protein: CATSDPRDRGSSGANVLTF
clone size: NA; D gene: TRBD1; J gene: TRBJ2-7; V gene: TRBV5-6; CDR3 DNA: TGTGCCAGCAGTTCCTACCGGACAGGGGGCTCCTACGAGCAGTACTTC; CDR3 protein: CASSSYRTGGSYEQYF
clone size: NA; D gene: NA; J gene: TRBJ2-2; V gene: TRBV5-1; CDR3 DNA: TGCGCCAGCAGCTTGGTAAGCGTAATTGGGACATTCACCGGGGAGCTGTTTTTT; CDR3 protein: CASSLVSVIGTFTGELFF
clone size: NA; D gene: TRBD1; J gene: TRBJ2-1; V gene: TRBV7-9; CDR3 DNA: TGTGCCAGCAGCCTCGGGACAGGACCCGACAATGAGCAGTTCTTC; CDR3 protein: CASSLGTGPDNEQFF
clone size: NA; D gene: NA; J gene: TRBJ1-6; V gene: TRBV7-2; CDR3 DNA: TGTGCCAGCAGCTTAGGGGGGGGAAGCGGTTCACCCCTCCACTTT; CDR3 protein: CASSLGGGSGSPLHF
clone size: NA; D gene: NA; J gene: TRBJ2-1; V gene: TRBV27; CDR3 DNA: TGTGCCAGCAGTTTTAGATGGGTCGGGAGAACATACAATGAGCAGTTCTTC; CDR3 protein: CASSFRWVGRTYNEQFF
clone size: NA; D gene: NA; J gene: TRBJ2-7; V gene: TRBV2; CDR3 DNA: TGTGCCAGCAGTTACAGGGCCCGCGAATACGAGCAGTACTTC; CDR3 protein: CASSYRAREYEQYF
clone size: NA; D gene: TRBD1; J gene: TRBJ1-2; V gene: TRBV5-6; CDR3 DNA: TGTGCCAGCAGCTTAAACAGGGGCAATGGCTACACCTTC; CDR3 protein: CASSLNRGNGYTF
clone size: once; D gene: NA; J gene: TRBJ2-7; V gene: TRBV5-1; CDR3 DNA: TGCGCCAGCAGCTTCGGAGCCTACGAGCAGTACTTC; CDR3 protein: CASSFGAYEQYF
clone size: NA; D gene: NA; J gene: TRBJ2-3; V gene: TRBV5-1; CDR3 DNA: TGCGCCAGCAGACGCCTATCTAGCACAGATACGCAGTATTTT; CDR3 protein: CASRRLSSTDTQYF
clone size: few; D gene: TRBD1; J gene: TRBJ2-7; V gene: TRBV4-2; CDR3 DNA: TGTGCCAGCAGCCCCGGGACAGGGGCTTCTGAGCAGTACTTC; CDR3 protein: CASSPGTGASEQYF
clone size: NA; D gene: TRBD2; J gene: TRBJ2-3; V gene: TRBV7-3; CDR3 DNA: TGTGCCAGCAGCTTAATAGCGGGGGGGACCCCAGATACGCAGTATTTT; CDR3 protein: CASSLIAGGTPDTQYF
clone size: NA; D gene: NA; J gene: TRBJ1-1; V gene: TRBV7-9; CDR3 DNA: TGTGCCAGCACAAGGCCCGGAGCCACTGAAGCTTTCTTT; CDR3 protein: CASTRPGATEAFF
clone size: few; D gene: TRBD1; J gene: TRBJ1-2; V gene: TRBV28; CDR3 DNA: TGTGCCAGCAGTTACAGGGGGCTGGGGGGCTACACCTTC; CDR3 protein: CASSYRGLGGYTF
clone size: NA; D gene: NA; J gene: TRBJ2-2; V gene: TRBV19; CDR3 DNA: TGTGCCAGTAGTATGTTCTCTCTCTCGAGCACCGGGGAGCTGTTTTTT; CDR3 protein: CASSMFSLSSTGELFF
clone size: NA; D gene: NA; J gene: TRBJ1-2; V gene: TRBV9; CDR3 DNA: TGTGCCAGCAGGGCAACCGGGAGCGTGGTTGGCTACACCTTC; CDR3 protein: CASRATGSVVGYTF
clone size: once; D gene: NA; J gene: TRBJ2-1; V gene: TRBV5-1; CDR3 DNA: TGCGCCAGCAGCTTGGGGGGGAGGAATGAGCAGTTCTTC; CDR3 protein: CASSLGGRNEQFF
clone size: NA; D gene: NA; J gene: TRBJ2-7; V gene: TRBV19; CDR3 DNA: TGTGCCAGTAGTACCCGACAGGGACTCATAGACTTC; CDR3 protein: CASSTRQGLIDF
clone size: NA; D gene: TRBD1; J gene: TRBJ1-2; V gene: TRBV7-9; CDR3 DNA: TGTGCCAGCAGCGCGACAGGGATAGACTATGGCTACACCTTC; CDR3 protein: CASSATGIDYGYTF
clone size: NA; D gene: TRBD2; J gene: TRBJ2-3; V gene: TRBV19; CDR3 DNA: TGTGCCAGTACCTCCCGAACCCTAGCGGGGGGTGCAGATACGCAGTATTTT; CDR3 protein: CASTSRTLAGGADTQYF
clone size: NA; D gene: NA; J gene: TRBJ1-1; V gene: TRBV3-1/TRBV3-2; CDR3 DNA: TGTGCCAGCAGCCAAGTAACCGAACTCGCTTTCTTT; CDR3 protein: CASSQVTELAFF
clone size: NA; D gene: TRBD2; J gene: TRBJ2-3; V gene: TRBV5-1; CDR3 DNA: TGCGCCAGCAGCTTGACTAGCGCCACAGATACGCAGTATTTT; CDR3 protein: CASSLTSATDTQYF
clone size: once; D gene: NA; J gene: TRBJ2-7; V gene: TRBV29-1; CDR3 DNA: TGCAGCGTTGAAGGGCAGGGGTACGAGCAGTACTTC; CDR3 protein: CSVEGQGYEQYF
clone size: NA; D gene: NA; J gene: TRBJ2-3; V gene: TRBV11-3; CDR3 DNA: TGTGCCAGCAGCTTAGATAGGGGTACGCAGTATTTT; CDR3 protein: CASSLDRGTQYF